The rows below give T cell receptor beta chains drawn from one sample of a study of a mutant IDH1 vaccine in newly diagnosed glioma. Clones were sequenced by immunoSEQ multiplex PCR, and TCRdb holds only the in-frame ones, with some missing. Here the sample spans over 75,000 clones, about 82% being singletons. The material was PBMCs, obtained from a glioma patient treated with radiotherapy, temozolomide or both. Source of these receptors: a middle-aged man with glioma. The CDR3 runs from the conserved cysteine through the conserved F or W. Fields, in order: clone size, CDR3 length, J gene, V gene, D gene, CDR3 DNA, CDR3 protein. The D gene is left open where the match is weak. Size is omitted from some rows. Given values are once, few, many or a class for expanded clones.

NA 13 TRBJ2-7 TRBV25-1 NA TGTGCCAGCTCCCGCATAGGTTTGGGCGAGCAGTACTTC CASSRIGLGEQYF
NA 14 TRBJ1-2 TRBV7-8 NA TGTGCCAGCAGCTTAGCGACAGAAACCTATGGCTACACCTTC CASSLATETYGYTF
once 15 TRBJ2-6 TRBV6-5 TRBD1 TGTGCCAGCAGATCCACAGGGGCTGGGGCCAACGTCCTGACTTTC CASRSTGAGANVLTF
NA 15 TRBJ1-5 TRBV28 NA TGTGCCAGCAGTCTTTTAGGGGACGGGAATCAGCCCCAGCATTTT CASSLLGDGNQPQHF
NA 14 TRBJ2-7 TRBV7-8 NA TGTGCCAGCTCCGGGACGACATTCCCCTACGAGCAGTACTTC CASSGTTFPYEQYF
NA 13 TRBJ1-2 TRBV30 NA TGTGCCTGGAGTGTACATATACGAATAGGCTACACCTTC CAWSVHIRIGYTF
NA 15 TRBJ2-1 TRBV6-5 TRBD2 TGTGCCAGCAGTTACGGGCTAGCGGGGGTTAATGAGCAGTTCTTC CASSYGLAGVNEQFF
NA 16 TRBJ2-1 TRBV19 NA TGTGCCAGTAGTATAGGGTACCGGAGCTCCTACAATGAGCAGTTCTTC CASSIGYRSSYNEQFF
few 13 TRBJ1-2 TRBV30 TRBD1 TGTGCCTGGACCCTAGGACAGGGCCATGGCTACACCTTC CAWTLGQGHGYTF
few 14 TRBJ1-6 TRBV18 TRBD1 TGTGCCAGCTCACCAGAGACAGGGTATTCACCCCTCCACTTT CASSPETGYSPLHF
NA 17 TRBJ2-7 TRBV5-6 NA TGTGCCAGCAGCTTGGGACTCGGGGGGCGGAGAGTCTACGAGCAGTACTTC CASSLGLGGRRVYEQYF